The entry below gives a single T cell receptor beta chain sequence along with its context. Its matching antigen is unknown. These data belong to a study of beta chain features in type 1 diabetes. The wider study: Patients and healthy donors were similar in age, gender and cell yields. Study results and caveats: Patients' naive, central memory and Treg TCRB repertoires seemed closer to one another than those of healthy donors.

The entirety of the isolated RNA underwent reverse transcription, so expressed TCRB transcripts were sequenced. TCRdb keeps only in-frame clones here, not all; method: immunoSEQ multiplex PCR. The repertoire holds about 210,000 clones, with approximately 10% as singletons. Germline CDR1 reads SQVTM; CDR2 reads ANQGSEA. The CDR3 length is 10 residues. V was cut by 6 bases and J by 13 bases, with 13 bases left in between. The rearrangement joins TRBV29-1 to TRBJ2-4; D remains ambiguous. Input material: central memory CD4+ T cells from blood. The clonotype was recovered from a man between 18 and 35 years old in good health. The CDR3 region is CSVDTGRQYF. The CDR3 nucleotides are TGCAGCGTCGACACCGGGCGGCAGTACTTC.